This T cell receptor (beta chain) was recovered during a study of blood T cell repertoires in COVID-19. Background on the study: The United States, Italy and Spain provided the acute and convalescent COVID-19 samples. From T cells, B-cell-depleted T cells, or PBMCs came the material, which was cDNA or gDNA.

The CDR3 loop spans 14 amino acids. Germline CDR1 and CDR2: SGHDT and YYEEEE. Trimming pared 4 bases from V and 8 bases from J, leaving 18 bases between. Per the original methods: Amplification of reference gene primers was used by the study to estimate nucleated cell counts. Produced via immunoSEQ multiplex PCR; TCRdb's table is partial and in-frame only. V and J calls and clone size come straight from that table; D and trimming were deduced from the DNA. The sample records some 700,000 clones, 85% to 90% being singletons. Material: peripheral blood. The rearrangement uses TRBV5-6 and TRBJ1-2; possible D gene TRBD1, 6 bases. The TCR comes from a woman aged 18-29 years with acute or convalescent COVID-19. The CDR3 coding sequence is TGTGCCAGCAGCCCCACCCCACAGGGATTCGGCTACACCTTC. Encoded protein: CASSPTPQGFGYTF.